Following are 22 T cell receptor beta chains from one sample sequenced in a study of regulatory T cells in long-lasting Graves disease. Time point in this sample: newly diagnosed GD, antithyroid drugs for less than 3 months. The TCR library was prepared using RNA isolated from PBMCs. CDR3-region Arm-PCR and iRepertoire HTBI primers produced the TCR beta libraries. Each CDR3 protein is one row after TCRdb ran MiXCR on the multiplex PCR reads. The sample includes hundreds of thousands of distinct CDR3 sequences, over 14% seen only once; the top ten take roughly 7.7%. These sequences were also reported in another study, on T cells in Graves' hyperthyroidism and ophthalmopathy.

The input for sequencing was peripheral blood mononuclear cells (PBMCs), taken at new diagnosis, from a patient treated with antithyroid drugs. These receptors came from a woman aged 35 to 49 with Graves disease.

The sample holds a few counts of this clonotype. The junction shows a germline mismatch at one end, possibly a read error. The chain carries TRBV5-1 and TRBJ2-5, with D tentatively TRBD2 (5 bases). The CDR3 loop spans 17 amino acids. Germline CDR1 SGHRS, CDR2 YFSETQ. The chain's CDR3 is CTSSLYPPADSQETQYF. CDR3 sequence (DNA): TGCACCAGCAGCTTGTACCCTCCGGCGGACTCCCAAGAGACCCAGTACTTC.

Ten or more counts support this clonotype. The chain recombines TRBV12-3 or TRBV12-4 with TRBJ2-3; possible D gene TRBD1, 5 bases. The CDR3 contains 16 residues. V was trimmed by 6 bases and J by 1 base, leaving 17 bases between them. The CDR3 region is CASSHHPGMGTDTQYF. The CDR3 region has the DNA TGTGCCAGCAGCCATCACCCAGGGATGGGCACAGATACGCAGTATTTT.

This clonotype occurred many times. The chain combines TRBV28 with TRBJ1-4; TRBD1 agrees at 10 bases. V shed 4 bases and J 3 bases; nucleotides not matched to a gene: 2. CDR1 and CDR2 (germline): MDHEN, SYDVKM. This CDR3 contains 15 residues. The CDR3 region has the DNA TGTGCCAGCAGTTCGACAGGGGGCCCTAATGAAAAACTGTTTTTT. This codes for CASSSTGGPNEKLFF.

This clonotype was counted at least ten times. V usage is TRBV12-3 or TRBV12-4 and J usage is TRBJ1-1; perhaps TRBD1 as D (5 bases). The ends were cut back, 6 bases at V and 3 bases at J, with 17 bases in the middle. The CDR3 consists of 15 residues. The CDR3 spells CASSHYGGRDTEAFF. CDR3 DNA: TGTGCCAGCAGCCATTATGGGGGAAGGGACACTGAAGCTTTCTTT.

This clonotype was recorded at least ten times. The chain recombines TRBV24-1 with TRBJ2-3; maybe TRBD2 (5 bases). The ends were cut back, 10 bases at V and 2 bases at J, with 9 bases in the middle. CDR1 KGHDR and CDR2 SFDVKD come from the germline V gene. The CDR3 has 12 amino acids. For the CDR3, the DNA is TGTGCCACAGGACTCAACACAGATACGCAGTATTTT. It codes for CATGLNTDTQYF.

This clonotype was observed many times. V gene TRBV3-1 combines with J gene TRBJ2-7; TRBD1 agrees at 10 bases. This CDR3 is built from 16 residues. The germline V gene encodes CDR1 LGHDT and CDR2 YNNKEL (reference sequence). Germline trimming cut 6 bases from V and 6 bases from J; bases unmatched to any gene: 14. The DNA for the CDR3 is TGTGCCAGCAGTCGGCCCCGCAGACAGGGGGCGGCCGAGCAGTACTTC. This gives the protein CASSRPRRQGAAEQYF.

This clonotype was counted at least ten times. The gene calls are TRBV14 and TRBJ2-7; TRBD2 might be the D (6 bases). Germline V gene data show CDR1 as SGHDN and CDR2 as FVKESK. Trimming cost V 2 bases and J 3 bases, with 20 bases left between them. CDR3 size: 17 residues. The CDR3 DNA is TGTGCCAGCAGCCAATTGGCCGGCGGGACGCCCCTCTACGAGCAGTACTTC. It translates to CASSQLAGGTPLYEQYF.

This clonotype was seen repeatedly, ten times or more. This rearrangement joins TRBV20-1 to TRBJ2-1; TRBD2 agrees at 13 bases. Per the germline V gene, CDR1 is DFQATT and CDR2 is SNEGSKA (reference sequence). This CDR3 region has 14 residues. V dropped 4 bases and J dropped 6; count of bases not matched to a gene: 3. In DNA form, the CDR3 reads TGCAGTGCTACCACTAGCGGGAGGGCCAATGAGCAGTTCTTC. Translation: CSATTSGRANEQFF.

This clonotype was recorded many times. Written as DNA, the CDR3 is TGTGCCAGCAGTTCCCGAAGGTCGGGTGGAATCCACAATGAGCAGTTCTTC. Translated, it gives CASSSRRSGGIHNEQFF. This chain uses TRBV12-3 or TRBV12-4 with TRBJ2-1; D gene unclear. The CDR3 covers 17 residues. Trimming took 4 bases from V and 5 from J, leaving 21 bases between them.

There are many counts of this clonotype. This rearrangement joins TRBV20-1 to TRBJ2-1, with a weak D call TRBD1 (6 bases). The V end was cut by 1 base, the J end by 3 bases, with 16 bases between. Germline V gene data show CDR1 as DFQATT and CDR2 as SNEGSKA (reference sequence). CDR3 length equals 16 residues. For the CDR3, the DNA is TGCAGTGCTAGAGGTCACAGGGACCCCCACTACAATGAGCAGTTCTTC. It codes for CSARGHRDPHYNEQFF.

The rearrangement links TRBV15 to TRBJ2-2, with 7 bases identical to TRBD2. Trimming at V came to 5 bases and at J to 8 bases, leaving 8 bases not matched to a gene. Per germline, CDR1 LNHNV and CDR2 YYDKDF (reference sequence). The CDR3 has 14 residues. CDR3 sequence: CATSWDDGRGELFF. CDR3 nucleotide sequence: TGTGCCACCAGCTGGGATGACGGGAGGGGGGAGCTGTTTTTT. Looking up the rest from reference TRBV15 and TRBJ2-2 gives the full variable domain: DAMVIQNPRYQVTQFGKPVTLSCSQTLNHNVMYWYQQKSSQAPKLLFHYYDKDFNNEADTPDNFQSRRPNTSFCFLDIRSPGLGDTAMYLCATSWDDGRGELFFGEGSRLTVL.

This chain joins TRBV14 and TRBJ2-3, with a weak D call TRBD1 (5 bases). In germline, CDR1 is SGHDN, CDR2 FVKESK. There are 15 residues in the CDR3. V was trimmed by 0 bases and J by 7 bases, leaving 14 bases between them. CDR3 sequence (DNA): TGTGCCAGCAGCCAAGATAGACCCAGGGTCAATACGCAGTATTTT. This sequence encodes CASSQDRPRVNTQYF.

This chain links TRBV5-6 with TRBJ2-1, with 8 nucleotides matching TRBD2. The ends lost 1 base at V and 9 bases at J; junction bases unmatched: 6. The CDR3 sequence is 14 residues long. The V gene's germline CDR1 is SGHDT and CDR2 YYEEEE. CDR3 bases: TGTGCCAGCAGCTTGCAAGGCGGGAGGACTGAGCAGTTCTTC. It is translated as CASSLQGGRTEQFF.

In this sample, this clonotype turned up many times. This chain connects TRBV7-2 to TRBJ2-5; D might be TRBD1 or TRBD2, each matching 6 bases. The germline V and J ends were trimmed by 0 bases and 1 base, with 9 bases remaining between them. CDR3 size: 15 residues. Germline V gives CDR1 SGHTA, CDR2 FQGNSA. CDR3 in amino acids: CASSLAGGLQETQYF. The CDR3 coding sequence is TGTGCCAGCAGCTTAGCGGGGGGCCTCCAAGAGACCCAGTACTTC.

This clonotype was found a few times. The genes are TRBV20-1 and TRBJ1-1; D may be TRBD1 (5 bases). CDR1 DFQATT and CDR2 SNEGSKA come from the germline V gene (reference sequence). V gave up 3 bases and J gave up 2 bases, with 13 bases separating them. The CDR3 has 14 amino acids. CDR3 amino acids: CSARGWGSNTEAFF. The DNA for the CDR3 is TGCAGTGCTAGGGGTTGGGGGAGTAACACTGAAGCTTTCTTT.

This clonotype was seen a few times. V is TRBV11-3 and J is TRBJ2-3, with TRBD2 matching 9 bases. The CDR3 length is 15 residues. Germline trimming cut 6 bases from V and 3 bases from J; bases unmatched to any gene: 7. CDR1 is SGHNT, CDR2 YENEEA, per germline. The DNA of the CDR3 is TGTGCCAGCAGTCGCCGGACTAGCGAGACAGATACGCAGTATTTT. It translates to CASSRRTSETDTQYF.

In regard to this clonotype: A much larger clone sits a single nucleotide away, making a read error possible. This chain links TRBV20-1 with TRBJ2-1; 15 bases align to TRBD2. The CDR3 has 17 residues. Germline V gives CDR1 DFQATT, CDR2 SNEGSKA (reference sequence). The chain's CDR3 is CSAFGLAGGSSYNKQFF. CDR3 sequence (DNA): TGCAGTGCCTTCGGACTAGCGGGAGGGAGCTCCTACAATAAGCAGTTCTTC.

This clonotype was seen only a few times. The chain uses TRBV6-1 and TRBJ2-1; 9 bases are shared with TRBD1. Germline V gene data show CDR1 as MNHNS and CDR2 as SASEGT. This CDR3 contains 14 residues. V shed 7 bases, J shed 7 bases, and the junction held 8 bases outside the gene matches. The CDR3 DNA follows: TGTGCCAGCATCCAAGGACAGGGGTGGAATGAGCAGTTCTTC. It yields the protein CASIQGQGWNEQFF.

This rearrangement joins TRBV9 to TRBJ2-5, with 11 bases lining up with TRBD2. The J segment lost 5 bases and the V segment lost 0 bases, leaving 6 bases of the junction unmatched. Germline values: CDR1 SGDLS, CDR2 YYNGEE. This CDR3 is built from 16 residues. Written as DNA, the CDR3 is TGTGCCAGCAGCGTAGGGCTAGCGGGAGGTGCCGAGACCCAGTACTTC. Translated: CASSVGLAGGAETQYF.

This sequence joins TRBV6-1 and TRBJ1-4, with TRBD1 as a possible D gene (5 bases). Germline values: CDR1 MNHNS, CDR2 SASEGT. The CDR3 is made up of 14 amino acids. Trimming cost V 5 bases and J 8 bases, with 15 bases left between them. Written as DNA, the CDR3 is TGTGCCAGCAGTCGGGAGTTTCGGGGCGAAAAACTGTTTTTT. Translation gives CASSREFRGEKLFF.

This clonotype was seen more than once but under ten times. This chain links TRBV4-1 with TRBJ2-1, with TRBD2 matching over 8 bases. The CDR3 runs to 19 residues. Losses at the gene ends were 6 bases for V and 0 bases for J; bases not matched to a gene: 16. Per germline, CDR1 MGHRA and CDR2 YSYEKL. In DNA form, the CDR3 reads TGCGCCAGCAGAGCCGGGATAGCGGGACCTCCGAGCTCCTACAATGAGCAGTTCTTC. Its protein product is CASRAGIAGPPSSYNEQFF.

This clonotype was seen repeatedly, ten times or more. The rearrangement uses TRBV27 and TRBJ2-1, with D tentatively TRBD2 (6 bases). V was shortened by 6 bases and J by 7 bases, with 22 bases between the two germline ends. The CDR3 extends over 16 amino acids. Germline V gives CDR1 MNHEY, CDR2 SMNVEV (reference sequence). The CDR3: CASSPPGRESKNEQFF. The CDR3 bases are TGTGCCAGCAGCCCTCCCGGTCGGGAGTCAAAAAATGAGCAGTTCTTC.